These T cell receptor beta chains were read from a single sample in a study of blood T cell repertoires in COVID-19. TCRdb's table, derived via immunoSEQ multiplex PCR, lists solely in-frame clones and lacks some. The repertoire includes fewer than 250,000 clones, around 90% of them detected once, and more than 2.5% sits in the top ten. The source material was peripheral blood. The receptors derive from a man between 60 and 75 years old with acute or convalescent COVID-19. Both conserved end residues are trimmed from each CDR3.

v_call,j_call,cdr3_aa
TRBV18,TRBJ2-7,ASSSPGQGFNEQY
TRBV7-8,TRBJ2-3,ASSPPSPGALYTQY
TRBV3-1/TRBV3-2,TRBJ1-1,ASSLGTGVTEAF
TRBV3-1/TRBV3-2,TRBJ2-2,ASSQRAGGPSGELF
TRBV28,TRBJ1-1,ASRWTGMNTEAF
TRBV21-1,TRBJ1-2,ASSKKRENAETSRGYT
TRBV29-1,TRBJ2-1,SGLLTGNNEQF
TRBV27,TRBJ2-3,ASSLSGRSSGGPDTQY
TRBV5-6,TRBJ2-7,ASSLAAGGSFSSYEQY
TRBV5-4,TRBJ1-2,ASSLGPGDYGYT
TRBV11-3,TRBJ2-7,ASSWTGASYEQY
TRBV5-6,TRBJ2-7,ASSGGKGAAGYEQY
TRBV19,TRBJ2-2,ASSMARGGNTGELF
TRBV5-1,TRBJ2-7,ASSLGLAGGRGEQY
TRBV7-2,TRBJ2-1,ASSLKEGTSDWDEQF
TRBV19,TRBJ1-2,ASISARGGAGYGYT
TRBV5-1,TRBJ1-4,ASSPGMALKEKLF
TRBV5-3,TRBJ1-5,ARSYGTGINQPQH
TRBV18,TRBJ2-1,ASSLAGGQNEQF
TRBV6-5,TRBJ2-1,ASSLDGASSQF
TRBV29-1,TRBJ2-7,SVVRQGHEQY
TRBV6-5,TRBJ1-2,ASSYQGAQGYT
TRBV4-3,TRBJ1-2,ASSQDGAMKGYT
TRBV3-1/TRBV3-2,TRBJ1-5,ASSARGGNQPQH
TRBV3-1/TRBV3-2,TRBJ2-1,ASSHPSGGQGNEQF
TRBV6-1,TRBJ2-6,ASSAQGARGANVLT
TRBV18,TRBJ2-1,ASSRSRTGTYNEQF
TRBV5-6,TRBJ1-2,ASRAWGANYGYT
TRBV10-2,TRBJ2-1,ASSESEGGAGISNEQF
TRBV5-1,TRBJ1-1,ASSPLLGVSNTEAF
TRBV5-4,TRBJ2-7,ASSLGTSGAPYEQY
TRBV18,TRBJ1-2,ASSDGRNYGYT
TRBV6-5,TRBJ1-4,ASSRDRGNEKLF
TRBV11-3,TRBJ2-1,ASSSRTSSYNEQF
TRBV10-1,TRBJ2-3,ASSDPGLVTDTQY
TRBV6-4,TRBJ2-1,ASSTEAGNYNEQF
TRBV18,TRBJ1-2,ASSPGGLGASNYGYT
TRBV19,TRBJ1-4,ASSIATGSGEKLF
TRBV28,TRBJ2-4,ASNLGGIQY
TRBV24-1,TRBJ1-3,ATGSSGVGNTIY
TRBV6-6,TRBJ2-7,ASSYSSGTGNYEQY
TRBV7-3,TRBJ2-5,ASSLTHSGGQQETQY
TRBV11-3,TRBJ2-1,ASSLGIIAGGNNEQF
TRBV19,TRBJ1-2,ASSTTRDSFNYGYT
TRBV2,TRBJ2-7,ASSESGGGAYEQY
TRBV5-5,TRBJ2-7,ASSPLAGGGNEQY
TRBV5-1,TRBJ2-1,ASSLVPSGASSYNEQF
TRBV19,TRBJ2-7,ASSIVVRGQNEQY
TRBV3-1/TRBV3-2,TRBJ2-2,ASSQGGLGGLKLF
TRBV27,TRBJ1-1,ASSRGMNTEAF
TRBV19,TRBJ1-1,ASEQGNTEAF
TRBV5-8,TRBJ2-2,ASSFNGHSAGELF
TRBV7-2,TRBJ1-4,ASSAPGTATNEKLF
TRBV6-6,TRBJ1-2,ASSRQAGQSGANYGYT
TRBV7-9,TRBJ1-2,ASSHTPGQGNGYT